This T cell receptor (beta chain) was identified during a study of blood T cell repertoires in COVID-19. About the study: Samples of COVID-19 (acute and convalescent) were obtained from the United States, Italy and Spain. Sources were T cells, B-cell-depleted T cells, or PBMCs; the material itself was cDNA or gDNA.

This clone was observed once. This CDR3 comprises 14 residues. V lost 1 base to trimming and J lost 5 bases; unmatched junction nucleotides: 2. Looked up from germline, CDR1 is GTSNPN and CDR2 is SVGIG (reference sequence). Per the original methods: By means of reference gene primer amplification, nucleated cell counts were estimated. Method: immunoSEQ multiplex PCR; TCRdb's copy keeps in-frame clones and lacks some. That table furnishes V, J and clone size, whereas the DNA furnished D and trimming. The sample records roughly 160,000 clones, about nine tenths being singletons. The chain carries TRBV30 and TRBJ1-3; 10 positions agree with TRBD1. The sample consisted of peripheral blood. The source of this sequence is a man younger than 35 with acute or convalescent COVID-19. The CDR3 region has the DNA TGTGCCTGGAGTGGGACAGGGGGACGAAACACCATATATTTT. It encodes CAWSGTGGRNTIYF.